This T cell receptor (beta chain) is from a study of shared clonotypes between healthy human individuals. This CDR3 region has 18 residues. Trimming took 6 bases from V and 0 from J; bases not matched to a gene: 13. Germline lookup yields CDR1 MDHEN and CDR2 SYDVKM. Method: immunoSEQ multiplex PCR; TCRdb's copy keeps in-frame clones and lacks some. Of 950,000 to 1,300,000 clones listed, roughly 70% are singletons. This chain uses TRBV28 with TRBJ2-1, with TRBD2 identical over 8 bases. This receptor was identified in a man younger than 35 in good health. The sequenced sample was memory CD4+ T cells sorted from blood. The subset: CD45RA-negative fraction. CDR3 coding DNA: TGTGCCAGCAGCCAATCGGGGGGGCTTGGTACCTCCTACAATGAGCAGTTCTTC. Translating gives CASSQSGGLGTSYNEQFF. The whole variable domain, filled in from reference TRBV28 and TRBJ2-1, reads DVKVTQSSRYLVKRTGEKVFLECVQDMDHENMFWYRQDPGLGLRLIYFSYDVKMKEKGDIPEGYSVSREKKERFSLILESASTNQTSMYLCASSQSGGLGTSYNEQFFGPGTRLTVL.